The clone carrying this T cell receptor (beta chain) was detected a few times. Its specificity is not known. CDR3 length: 17 residues. V lost 5 bases, J lost 5 bases, and 24 bases lay in between. Germline V gene data show CDR1 as LNHNV and CDR2 as YYDKDF (reference sequence). Using its own MiXCR run on the RACE reads, TCRdb lists one record per CDR3 protein. This sample has more than 60,000 distinct CDR3 sequences, with about 9.4% found just once. Documented time point: patch test 2, 6 weeks after DPC sensitization. Treatment given: therapeutic diphenylcyclopropenone sensitization with weekly scalp DPC. This record belongs to a study of human T cells and chemical hapten exposure. General study findings and limits: Controls formed significantly fewer large CDR3 similarity clusters than expanded TCRs did.

V and J are TRBV15 and TRBJ2-5; TRBD2 might be the D (5 bases). This clonotype was obtained from a woman in her fifties or sixties with alopecia areata. Some clones in this sample may be carry-over from other donors' samples. Sequences were derived from whole blood, sampled in connection with sensitization to the hapten diphenylcyclopropenone (DPC). For the CDR3, the DNA is TGTGCCACCAGCCCCGAGAGGGTTGATCGACCGAGGGAGACCCAGTACTTC. The encoded protein is CATSPERVDRPRETQYF.